A selection of T cell receptor beta chains follows, all from one sample in a study of blood T cells in healthy people across ages. MiXCR, applied by TCRdb to the 5' RACE reads, yields one record per CDR3 protein. Of hundreds of thousands of distinct CDR3 sequences detected, around 43% appear once; the ten largest clones hold around 18%. The sample was blood. The source is a man aged 60 to 75 in good health. Both conserved end residues are part of each CDR3. Fields, in order: V gene, clone size, D gene, J gene, CDR3 DNA, CDR3 protein. A D gene is named only where the DNA matches it firmly. Clone size is stated in some rows and not others, as once, few, many or a class when expanded.

V: TRBV10-3; size: NA; D: NA; J: TRBJ1-2; DNA: TGTGCCATCAAGTGGGGTTGGGGCTACACCTTC; CDR3: CAIKWGWGYTF
V: TRBV9; size: NA; D: NA; J: TRBJ2-7; DNA: TGTGCCAGCAGCGTATCCCCCCGCGAGGGGGGCCGTCAGGACGAGCAGTACTTC; CDR3: CASSVSPREGGRQDEQYF
V: TRBV2; size: NA; D: TRBD1; J: TRBJ1-6; DNA: TGTGCCAGCAGTGATCAGGGGGCTAATTCACCCCTCCACTTT; CDR3: CASSDQGANSPLHF
V: TRBV4-1; size: NA; D: NA; J: TRBJ2-5; DNA: TGCGCCAGCAGCCAGGACAGAACCTTACAAGAGACCCAGTACTTC; CDR3: CASSQDRTLQETQYF
V: TRBV10-2; size: NA; D: NA; J: TRBJ1-5; DNA: TGCGCCAGCAGTGATTCCCCAAGCAATCAGCCCCAGCATTTT; CDR3: CASSDSPSNQPQHF
V: TRBV6-6; size: few; D: NA; J: TRBJ1-4; DNA: TGTGCCAGCTACCGGGCAGGGGCGGCAACTAATGAAAAACTGTTTTTT; CDR3: CASYRAGAATNEKLFF
V: TRBV11-2; size: NA; D: NA; J: TRBJ2-2; DNA: TGTGCCAGCAGCTTAGTATCGTCGAACACCGGGGAGCTGTTTTTT; CDR3: CASSLVSSNTGELFF
V: TRBV5-1; size: NA; D: NA; J: TRBJ1-1; DNA: TGCGCCAGCAGCCCCCGGGACGGAGGTTGGGAGGGCACTGAAGCTTTCTTT; CDR3: CASSPRDGGWEGTEAFF
V: TRBV5-1; size: few; D: TRBD1; J: TRBJ1-5; DNA: TGCGCCAGCAGCTTGGGGGACAGGGACAATCAGCCCCAGCATTTT; CDR3: CASSLGDRDNQPQHF
V: TRBV20-1; size: many; D: NA; J: TRBJ2-1; DNA: TGCAGTGCTAGTCCTGCGGGGGCCCACAATGAGCAGTTCTTC; CDR3: CSASPAGAHNEQFF
V: TRBV7-9; size: NA; D: NA; J: TRBJ1-2; DNA: TGTGCCAGCAGCCGCCAAGGGGGCTACACCTTC; CDR3: CASSRQGGYTF
V: TRBV20-1; size: few; D: NA; J: TRBJ2-5; DNA: TGCAGTGCTAGAGATGGTACACTCGAGACCCAGTACTTC; CDR3: CSARDGTLETQYF
V: TRBV3-1; size: once; D: NA; J: TRBJ2-3; DNA: TGTGCCAGTGCACCCTTGGGGGAGACAGATACGCAGTATTTT; CDR3: CASAPLGETDTQYF
V: TRBV12-3/TRBV12-4; size: NA; D: NA; J: TRBJ1-2; DNA: TGTGCCAGCTTCGGGACCGGAGGCTACACCTTC; CDR3: CASFGTGGYTF
V: TRBV29-1; size: NA; D: NA; J: TRBJ2-1; DNA: TGCAGCGTTCTACGGACGGGGTGGAATGAGCAGTTCTTC; CDR3: CSVLRTGWNEQFF
V: TRBV12-3/TRBV12-4; size: NA; D: NA; J: TRBJ2-1; DNA: TGTGCCAGCAGTTACGGGGCTAATGAGCAGTTCTTC; CDR3: CASSYGANEQFF
V: TRBV7-9; size: NA; D: NA; J: TRBJ2-7; DNA: TGTGCCAGCAGCCCCGTCCCCGCCTACGAGCAGTACTTC; CDR3: CASSPVPAYEQYF
V: TRBV20-1; size: few; D: NA; J: TRBJ2-7; DNA: TGCAGTGCACACAACGACAGGGGAGGGGGCGAGCAGTACTTC; CDR3: CSAHNDRGGGEQYF
V: TRBV6-2/TRBV6-3; size: NA; D: NA; J: TRBJ2-7; DNA: TGTGCCAGCGCACCCCCAGGACAGCGCTCCTACGAGCAGTACTTC; CDR3: CASAPPGQRSYEQYF
V: TRBV13; size: NA; D: NA; J: TRBJ2-7; DNA: TGTGCCAGCAGCTCCAAAAGCGGGTTATTCTCCTACGAGCAGTACTTC; CDR3: CASSSKSGLFSYEQYF
V: TRBV10-1; size: NA; D: NA; J: TRBJ2-3; DNA: TGCGCCAGCAGTGAGGGAGACACTAGCACAGATACGCAGTATTTT; CDR3: CASSEGDTSTDTQYF
V: TRBV6-2/TRBV6-3; size: NA; D: TRBD2; J: TRBJ2-5; DNA: TGTGCCAGCAGTGGACTAGCGAGGGAGACCCAGTACTTC; CDR3: CASSGLARETQYF
V: TRBV7-9; size: NA; D: TRBD2; J: TRBJ2-1; DNA: TGTGCCAGCAGCTTAGTTAGCGGGTTCCCCTACAATGAGCAGTTCTTC; CDR3: CASSLVSGFPYNEQFF
V: TRBV20-1; size: few; D: NA; J: TRBJ2-5; DNA: TGCAGTGCTAGAACGAAAAGGGCTAGCGAGCAAGAGACCCAGTACTTC; CDR3: CSARTKRASEQETQYF
V: TRBV5-5; size: NA; D: NA; J: TRBJ1-1; DNA: TGTGCCAGCAGCTGGGGATATAACACTGAAGCTTTCTTT; CDR3: CASSWGYNTEAFF
V: TRBV11-3; size: NA; D: TRBD2; J: TRBJ2-5; DNA: TGTGCCAGCAGCTTAGATTCGTCTAGCGGGGCAATGGGGACCCAGTACTTC; CDR3: CASSLDSSSGAMGTQYF
V: TRBV4-1; size: NA; D: TRBD1; J: TRBJ2-7; DNA: TGCGCCAGCAGCCAAGACTACGGGACAGCATACGAGCAGTACTTC; CDR3: CASSQDYGTAYEQYF
V: TRBV29-1; size: few; D: TRBD2; J: TRBJ2-2; DNA: TGCAGCGTTGACCTAGCGGGGGTTAGCGGGGAGCTGTTTTTT; CDR3: CSVDLAGVSGELFF
V: TRBV4-3; size: NA; D: NA; J: TRBJ2-4; DNA: TGCGCCAGCAGCCAAGATTTGGACGAAGTCTCGCCGCAGTACTTC; CDR3: CASSQDLDEVSPQYF
V: TRBV20-1; size: few; D: TRBD2; J: TRBJ2-1; DNA: TGCAGTGCTTGGGGACTAGGCAATGAGCAGTTCTTC; CDR3: CSAWGLGNEQFF
V: TRBV2; size: many; D: TRBD2; J: TRBJ2-5; DNA: TGTGCCAGCAGAAGGACTAGCGGGGGATTAGAGACCCAGTACTTC; CDR3: CASRRTSGGLETQYF
V: TRBV4-3; size: NA; D: TRBD1; J: TRBJ2-2; DNA: TGCGCCAGCAGCCAAGATAGGGGGCTAGGGACCGGGGAGCTGTTTTTT; CDR3: CASSQDRGLGTGELFF
V: TRBV15; size: NA; D: NA; J: TRBJ2-6; DNA: TGTGCCACCAGCAGACCTCACAGGGAATCTGGGGCCAACGTCCTGACTTTC; CDR3: CATSRPHRESGANVLTF
V: TRBV20-1; size: NA; D: NA; J: TRBJ1-5; DNA: TGCAGTGTGGGTATGCAGGTTGAGAATCAGCCCCAGCATTTT; CDR3: CSVGMQVENQPQHF
V: TRBV6-1; size: few; D: TRBD1; J: TRBJ2-7; DNA: TGTGCCAGCAGAGGGACAGGGTCCACCTCCTACGAGCAGTACTTC; CDR3: CASRGTGSTSYEQYF
V: TRBV2; size: NA; D: TRBD1; J: TRBJ2-7; DNA: TGTGCCAGCAGCCCCGGGACAGGAGCCAAAGACTACGAGCAGTACTTC; CDR3: CASSPGTGAKDYEQYF
V: TRBV27; size: few; D: TRBD1; J: TRBJ1-2; DNA: TGTGCCAGCAGTTTATGGACAGGGTTCGGCTACACCTTC; CDR3: CASSLWTGFGYTF
V: TRBV6-5; size: NA; D: NA; J: TRBJ1-2; DNA: TGTGCCAGCAGGTCACAAGGGGGAGGCTACACCTTC; CDR3: CASRSQGGGYTF
V: TRBV7-2; size: many; D: TRBD1; J: TRBJ2-7; DNA: TGCGCCAGCAGCTGGGACAGGGGAAGCTACGAGCAGTACTTC; CDR3: CASSWDRGSYEQYF
V: TRBV11-2; size: NA; D: TRBD2; J: TRBJ2-5; DNA: TGTGCCAGCAGCTTCCTTAATGCGGGGGGCGCTGGAGAGACCCAGTACTTC; CDR3: CASSFLNAGGAGETQYF
V: TRBV11-2; size: NA; D: TRBD2; J: TRBJ2-1; DNA: TGTGCCAGCAGCACCCGGACTAGCGGGAGAAATGAGCAGTTCTTC; CDR3: CASSTRTSGRNEQFF
V: TRBV20-1; size: few; D: TRBD2; J: TRBJ2-3; DNA: TGCAGTGCCTCCGTGGTGTCGTGGGGAAAACGGGGGAGGGCAGATACGCAGTATTTT; CDR3: CSASVVSWGKRGRADTQYF
V: TRBV28; size: NA; D: TRBD1; J: TRBJ2-3; DNA: TGTGCCAGCTCTTCAAGGGGGACAGGCTCCACAGATACGCAGTATTTT; CDR3: CASSSRGTGSTDTQYF
V: TRBV4-3; size: NA; D: NA; J: TRBJ2-4; DNA: TGCGCCAGCAGCCAGGGGCACAGGGAAAACATTCAGTACTTC; CDR3: CASSQGHRENIQYF
V: TRBV20-1; size: few; D: TRBD1; J: TRBJ2-1; DNA: TGCAGTGCTAGACAGGGACAGATCGTCGGCAGTAAGCAGTTCTTC; CDR3: CSARQGQIVGSKQFF
V: TRBV12-3/TRBV12-4; size: NA; D: NA; J: TRBJ2-3; DNA: TGTGCCAGCAGCACCATGAGCACAGATACGCAGTATTTT; CDR3: CASSTMSTDTQYF
V: TRBV7-2; size: many; D: NA; J: TRBJ2-7; DNA: TGTGCCAGCAGCTCAGGGTACTCCTACGAGCAGTACTTC; CDR3: CASSSGYSYEQYF
V: TRBV6-2/TRBV6-3; size: few; D: NA; J: TRBJ1-2; DNA: TGTGCCAGCAACGGAGGTAGATCTGGGGGCGGAGGCTACACCTTC; CDR3: CASNGGRSGGGGYTF
V: TRBV7-2; size: NA; D: NA; J: TRBJ2-1; DNA: TGTGCCAGCAGCTTAAGACAGGAGAATGAGCAGTTCTTC; CDR3: CASSLRQENEQFF
V: TRBV24-1; size: NA; D: NA; J: TRBJ1-2; DNA: TGTGCCACCAGTGACCCTACAGGGTTCGGAGGCTACACCTTC; CDR3: CATSDPTGFGGYTF
V: TRBV6-1; size: NA; D: NA; J: TRBJ2-7; DNA: TGTGCCAGCCACTATGGGGTCCACTACGAGCAGTACTTC; CDR3: CASHYGVHYEQYF
V: TRBV7-9; size: few; D: NA; J: TRBJ2-1; DNA: TGTGCCAGCAGCGAAAGGACTGCCGGGCAGTTCTTC; CDR3: CASSERTAGQFF
V: TRBV9; size: once; D: NA; J: TRBJ1-2; DNA: TGTGCCAACAGCGCTGCCCCTTCATCCCCGTATGGCTACACCTTC; CDR3: CANSAAPSSPYGYTF
V: TRBV6-2/TRBV6-3; size: NA; D: TRBD1; J: TRBJ2-1; DNA: TGTGCCAGCAGTGACGGGACAGGTGTGGATGAGCAGTTCTTC; CDR3: CASSDGTGVDEQFF